The clone carrying this TCR beta chain occurred many times. Its antigen is not identified. These data belong to a study of response to subunit inactivated influenza vaccine. Overall study findings and caveats: The authors offered the suggestion that each seasonal influenza vaccination recruits few new T cells.

TCRdb itself ran the RT-PCR reads through MiXCR, one entry per CDR3 protein. This table holds fewer than 600,000 distinct CDR3 sequences, around 7.7% found once. This CDR3 has 19 amino acids. Germline lookup yields CDR1 ENHRY and CDR2 SYGVKD. The V end lost 5 bases, the J end lost 0 bases, and 20 bases lay between the germline ends. This chain joins TRBV10-3 and TRBJ1-6; no reliable D call. The receptor was derived from a man in his fifties or sixties who received an inactivated influenza vaccine. Specimen: PBMCs from blood, collected around 2 years after vaccination. The DNA of the CDR3 is TGTGCCATCAGTTCAACCCTATTCACCGTCAGCTCCTATAATTCACCCCTCCACTTT. This sequence encodes CAISSTLFTVSSYNSPLHF.